This T cell receptor beta chain originates from a study of blood T cell repertoires in COVID-19. Study in general: Both acute and convalescent COVID-19 samples were obtained from the United States, Italy and Spain. T cells, B-cell-depleted T cells, or PBMCs supplied cDNA or gDNA.

In the study's own analysis: Amplification of reference gene primers provided the estimated nucleated cell counts. Measured with immunoSEQ multiplex PCR; TCRdb has only the in-frame clones, and not every one. Clone size and the V and J calls come from that table; the DNA yielded D and trimming. The sample yields fewer than 200,000 clones, 85% seen once. CDR3 length: 16 residues. V lost 1 base, J lost 0 bases, and 5 bases stayed unmatched. Germline assignment: CDR1 SQVTM and CDR2 ANQGSEA. The sequencing sample was made of peripheral blood. This receptor was obtained from a human donor with acute or convalescent COVID-19. The donor label of this sample is uncertain. The rearrangement joins TRBV29-1 to TRBJ1-2, with 10 bases lining up with TRBD1. The CDR3 is CSVEGGTGVANYGYTF. The CDR3 DNA sequence: TGCAGCGTTGAAGGGGGGACAGGGGTGGCTAACTATGGCTACACCTTC.